The entry below describes one T cell receptor beta chain. No antigen is known for it. Germline trimming cut 5 bases from V and 6 bases from J; bases unmatched to any gene: 5. The germline V gene has CDR1 SGHKS and CDR2 YYEKEE (reference sequence). The CDR3 is 13 amino acids. PCR amplification relied on 60 Vbeta primers (plus 13 Jbeta primers). The assay was immunoSEQ multiplex PCR, and TCRdb's table has in-frame clones only and misses some. Of 200,000 to 250,000 clones in the sample, more than 75% are singletons; the top ten hold over 1%. The data derive from a study of cytomegalovirus exposure and HLA in healthy donors. Study results and caveats: The study dropped some indistinguishable V segments, TRBV6-2 and TRBV6-3 among them.

This sequence was found in a human donor in good health. The V and J genes are TRBV5-5 and TRBJ2-1; 7 nucleotides align to TRBD2. The specimen was PBMCs. Here the CDR3 DNA reads TGTGCCAGCAGACGGACGGGGGGCAATGAGCAGTTCTTC. Encoded protein: CASRRTGGNEQFF.